This T cell receptor (beta chain) stems from a study of low-dose radiotherapy and immunotherapy resistance in tumors. This clonotype was counted once. Only one base separates this from a far larger clonotype, so it likely reflects a read error. Time point specified: after trial treatment. Sample treatment: LDRT plus nivolumab, ipilimumab, low-dose cyclophosphamide and aspirin (RACIN trial). Low-dose radiotherapy and low-dose cyclophosphamide, together with aspirin, ipilimumab and nivolumab, were given to donors. TRAV and TRBV primers primed cDNA for both TCRalpha and TCRbeta. The PCR that amplified TCRs ran for 15 to 25 cycles, relying on a constant-region primer and a V-primer adapter. In TCRdb, the reads were re-called with MiXCR into one record per CDR3 protein. The table shows under 70,000 distinct CDR3 sequences, with around a quarter occurring only once. Sequences were derived from PBMCs, sampled after low-dose radiotherapy plus immunotherapy. The clonotype comes from a male donor with prostate cancer.

CDR3 amino acids: CSARGGREDSYEQFF. Written as DNA, the CDR3 is TGCAGTGCTAGGGGGGGGCGGGAGGACTCCTACGAGCAGTTCTTC. This rearrangement joins TRBV20-1 to TRBJ2-1; 8 bases map to TRBD2. Per germline, CDR1 DFQATT and CDR2 SNEGSKA (reference sequence). Unmatched junction bases numbered 14, after V lost 3 bases and J lost 10 bases. The CDR3 is made up of 15 amino acids.